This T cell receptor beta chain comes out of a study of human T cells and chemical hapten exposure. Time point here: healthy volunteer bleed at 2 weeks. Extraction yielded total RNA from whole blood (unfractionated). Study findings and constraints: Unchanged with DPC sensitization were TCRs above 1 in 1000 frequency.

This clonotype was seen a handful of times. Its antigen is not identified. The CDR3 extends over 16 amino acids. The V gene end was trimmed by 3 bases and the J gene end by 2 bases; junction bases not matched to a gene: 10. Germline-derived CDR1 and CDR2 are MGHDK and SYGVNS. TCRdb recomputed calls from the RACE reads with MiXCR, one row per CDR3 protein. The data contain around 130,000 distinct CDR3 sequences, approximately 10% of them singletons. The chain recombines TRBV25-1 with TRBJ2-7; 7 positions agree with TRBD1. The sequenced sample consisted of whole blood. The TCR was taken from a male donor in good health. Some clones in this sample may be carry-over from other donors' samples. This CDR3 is CASSDELRQGTYEQYF. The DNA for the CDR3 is TGTGCCAGCAGTGATGAGCTGCGACAGGGAACCTACGAGCAGTACTTC.